This T cell receptor beta chain was sequenced in a study of blood T cell repertoires in COVID-19. Overall study: Spain, Italy and the United States supplied samples that represented acute and convalescent COVID-19.

Some clones are missing from TCRdb's copy, which holds only in-frame ones; the method was immunoSEQ multiplex PCR. The table includes 140,000 to 150,000 clones, around nine tenths detected once. The CDR3 loop spans 16 amino acids. Germline V gives CDR1 MNHEY, CDR2 SMNVEV (reference sequence). With V trimmed by 4 bases and J by 0 bases, 5 bases remained unmatched. Sequenced: peripheral blood. The clonotype originates from a man in his 60s with active or convalescent COVID-19. The chain couples TRBV27 to TRBJ1-4; 7 bases are shared with TRBD1. The CDR3 nucleotides are TGTGCCAGCAGTTCACAGGGGATTGCAACTAATGAAAAACTGTTTTTT. Amino acid sequence: CASSSQGIATNEKLFF.